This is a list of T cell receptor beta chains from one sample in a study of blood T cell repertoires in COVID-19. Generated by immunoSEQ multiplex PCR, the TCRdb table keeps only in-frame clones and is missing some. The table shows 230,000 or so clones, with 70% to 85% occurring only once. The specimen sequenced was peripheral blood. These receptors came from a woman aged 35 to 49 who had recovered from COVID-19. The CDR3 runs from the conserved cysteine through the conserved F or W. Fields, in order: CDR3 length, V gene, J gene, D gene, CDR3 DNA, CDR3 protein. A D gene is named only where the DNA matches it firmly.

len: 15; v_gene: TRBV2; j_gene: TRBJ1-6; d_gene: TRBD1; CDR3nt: TGTGCCAGCAGAGACGACAGGGTTTGGAATTCACCCCTCCACTTT; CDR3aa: CASRDDRVWNSPLHF
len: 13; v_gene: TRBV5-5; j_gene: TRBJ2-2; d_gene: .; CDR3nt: TGTGCCAGCAGCTCCTACGAGACCGGGGAGCTGTTTTTT; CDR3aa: CASSSYETGELFF
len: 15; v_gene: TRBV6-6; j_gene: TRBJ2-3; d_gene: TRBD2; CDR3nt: TGTGCCAGCAGTTGGACTAGCGGGGGAACAGATACGCAGTATTTT; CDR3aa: CASSWTSGGTDTQYF
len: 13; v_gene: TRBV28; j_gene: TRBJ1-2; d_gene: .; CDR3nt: TGTGCCAGCAGTTCGACAGCTAACTATGGCTACACCTTC; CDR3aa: CASSSTANYGYTF
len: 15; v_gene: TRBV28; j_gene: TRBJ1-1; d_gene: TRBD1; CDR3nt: TGTGCCAGCAGGTCGGCAGGGGGCGAGAGCACTGAAGCTTTCTTT; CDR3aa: CASRSAGGESTEAFF
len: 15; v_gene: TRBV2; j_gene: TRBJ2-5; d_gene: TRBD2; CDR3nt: TGTGCCAGCAACGGCCTAGCGGGGGGATCAGAGACCCAGTACTTC; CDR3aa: CASNGLAGGSETQYF
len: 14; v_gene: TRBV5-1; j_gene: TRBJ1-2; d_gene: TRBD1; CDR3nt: TGCGCCAGCAGCCGGGACAGGGGGGTCTATGGCTACACCTTC; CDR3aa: CASSRDRGVYGYTF
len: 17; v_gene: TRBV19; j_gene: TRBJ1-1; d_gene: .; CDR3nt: TGTGCCAGTAGTAAGGCTACGGCAGCTGGGGCTTGGGCTGAAGCTTTCTTT; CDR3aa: CASSKATAAGAWAEAFF
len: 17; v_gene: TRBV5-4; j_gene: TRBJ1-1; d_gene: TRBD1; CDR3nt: TGTGCCAGCAGCTTTCGGACAGGGGGCCGCCTGAACACTGAAGCTTTCTTT; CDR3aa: CASSFRTGGRLNTEAFF
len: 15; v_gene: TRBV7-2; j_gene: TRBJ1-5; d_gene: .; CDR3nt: TGTGCCACCAGCATGGGCGGGGGTGACAATCAGCCCCAGCATTTT; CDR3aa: CATSMGGGDNQPQHF
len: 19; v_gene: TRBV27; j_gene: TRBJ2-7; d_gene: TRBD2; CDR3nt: TGTGCCAGCAGTTTAGAAGGGACTAGCGGGGGGAGCCCCTCCTACGAGCAGTACTTC; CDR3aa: CASSLEGTSGGSPSYEQYF
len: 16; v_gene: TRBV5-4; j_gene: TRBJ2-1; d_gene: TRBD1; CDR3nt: TGTGCCAGCAGCCGAGTTAGGGACAGCTCCTACAATGAGCAGTTCTTC; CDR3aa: CASSRVRDSSYNEQFF
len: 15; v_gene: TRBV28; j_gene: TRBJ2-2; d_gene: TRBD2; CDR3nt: TGTGCCAGCAGTAACGGGGGGGTGAGCACCGGGGAGCTGTTTTTT; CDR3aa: CASSNGGVSTGELFF
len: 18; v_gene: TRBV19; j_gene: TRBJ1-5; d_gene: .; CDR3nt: TGTGCCAGTAGTTCCCGATCGTACGGAGACCCCAGCAATCAGCCCCAGCATTTT; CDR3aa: CASSSRSYGDPSNQPQHF